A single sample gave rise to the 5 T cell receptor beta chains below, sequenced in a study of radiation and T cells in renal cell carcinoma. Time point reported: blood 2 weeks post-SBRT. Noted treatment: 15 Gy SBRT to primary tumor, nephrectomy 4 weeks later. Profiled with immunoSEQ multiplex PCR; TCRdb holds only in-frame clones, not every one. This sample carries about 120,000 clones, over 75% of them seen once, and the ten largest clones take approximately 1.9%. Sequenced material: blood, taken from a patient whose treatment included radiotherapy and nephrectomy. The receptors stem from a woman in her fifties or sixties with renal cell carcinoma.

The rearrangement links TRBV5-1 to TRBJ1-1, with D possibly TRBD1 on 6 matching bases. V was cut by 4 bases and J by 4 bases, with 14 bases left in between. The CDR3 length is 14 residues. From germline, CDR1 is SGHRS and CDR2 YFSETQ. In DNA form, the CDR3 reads TGCGCCAGCAGCGAGGACAGTATGACCACTGAAGCTTTCTTT. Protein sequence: CASSEDSMTTEAFF. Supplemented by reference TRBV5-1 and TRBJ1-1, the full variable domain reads KAGVTQTPRYLIKTRGQQVTLSCSPISGHRSVSWYQQTPGQGLQFLFEYFSETQRNKGNFPGRFSGRQFSNSRSEMNVSTLELGDSALYLCASSEDSMTTEAFFGQGTRLTVV.

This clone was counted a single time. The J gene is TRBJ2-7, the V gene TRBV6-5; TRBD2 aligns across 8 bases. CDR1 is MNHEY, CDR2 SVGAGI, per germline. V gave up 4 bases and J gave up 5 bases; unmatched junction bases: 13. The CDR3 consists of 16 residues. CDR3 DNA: TGTGCCAGCAGTTTTGTCCCCGGGACTAGTTTTCACGAGCAGTACTTC. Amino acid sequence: CASSFVPGTSFHEQYF.

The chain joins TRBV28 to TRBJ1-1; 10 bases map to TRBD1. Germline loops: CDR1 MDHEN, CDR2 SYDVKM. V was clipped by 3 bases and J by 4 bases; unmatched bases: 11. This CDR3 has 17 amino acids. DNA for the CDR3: TGTGCCAGCAGTTTCCCGGGACAGGGGAAGCTTGGCACTGAAGCTTTCTTT. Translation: CASSFPGQGKLGTEAFF. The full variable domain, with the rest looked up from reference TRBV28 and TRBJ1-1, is DVKVTQSSRYLVKRTGEKVFLECVQDMDHENMFWYRQDPGLGLRLIYFSYDVKMKEKGDIPEGYSVSREKKERFSLILESASTNQTSMYLCASSFPGQGKLGTEAFFGQGTRLTVV.

The CDR3 coding sequence is TGTGCCAGCAGCCAGGGGGCCTGGGAACCCCTCCACTTT. Translation: CASSQGAWEPLHF. The gene calls are TRBV11-2 and TRBJ1-6; 8 nucleotides agree with TRBD1. The CDR3 runs 13 residues. CDR1 is SGHAT and CDR2 is FQNNGV in the germline V gene. The V segment lost 5 bases and the J segment 12 bases; nucleotides outside the gene matches: 6.

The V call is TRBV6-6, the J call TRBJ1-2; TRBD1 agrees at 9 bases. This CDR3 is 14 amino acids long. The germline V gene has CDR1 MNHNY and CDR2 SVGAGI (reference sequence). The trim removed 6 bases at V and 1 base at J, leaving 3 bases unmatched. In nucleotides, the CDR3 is TGTGCCAGCAGCCGGGACAGGGTTAACTATGGCTACACCTTC. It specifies CASSRDRVNYGYTF.